Below are 30 T cell receptor beta chains sequenced from a single sample in a study of blood T cell repertoires in COVID-19. Generated by immunoSEQ multiplex PCR, the TCRdb table keeps only in-frame clones and is missing some. Counted here are approximately 220,000 clones, approximately 88% occurring once; the ten biggest clones make up more than 25%. The sample consisted of peripheral blood. The receptors originated from a man aged 40-49 years with acute or convalescent COVID-19.

The genes are TRBV4-2 and TRBJ1-2, with a weak D call TRBD1 (5 bases). The germline CDR1 and CDR2 sequences are LGHNA and YNFKEQ. With 0 bases removed from V and 2 bases from J, the gap between germline ends came to 10 bases. The CDR3 totals 15 residues. DNA for the CDR3: TGTGCCAGCAGCCAAGATCCGGCAGGGAACTATGGCTACACCTTC. It yields the protein CASSQDPAGNYGYTF.

This clone came up a few times. The chain's CDR3 is CAWSVSQAGGYTF. The CDR3 DNA reads TGTGCCTGGAGTGTAAGCCAGGCGGGCGGCTACACCTTC. The chain employs TRBV30 and TRBJ1-2; D call uncertain. The CDR3 is 13 residues long. V lost 0 bases, J lost 8 bases, and 13 bases lay in between. Germline V gene data show CDR1 as GTSNPN and CDR2 as SVGIG (reference sequence).

The CDR3, as DNA: TGTGCCAGCAGCCTAGTTAGGCAGGTTGGAAACACCATATATTTT. This sequence encodes CASSLVRQVGNTIYF. The chain recombines TRBV3-1 (or the pseudogene TRBV3-2) with TRBJ1-3; D is uncertain. V lost 4 bases and J 3 bases, leaving 13 bases between the germline ends. Germline CDR1 is LGHDT and CDR2 is YNNKEL (reference sequence). This CDR3 has 15 residues.

The rearrangement joins TRBV6-1 to TRBJ2-7, with D maybe TRBD2 (5 bases). Trimming shortened V by 2 bases and J by 4 bases, and 15 bases separated the two germline ends. The CDR3 extends over 15 amino acids. Germline V gene data show CDR1 as MNHNS and CDR2 as SASEGT. The CDR3 reads CASSEPRGPTYEQYF. The CDR3 DNA sequence: TGTGCCAGCAGTGAACCCCGAGGGCCAACATACGAGCAGTACTTC.

In its sample, this clone was seen a few times. V usage is TRBV7-6 and J usage is TRBJ1-3; possible D gene TRBD1, 6 bases. From germline, CDR1 is SGHVS and CDR2 FNYEAQ. V lost 5 bases and J 2 bases, leaving 13 bases between the germline ends. The CDR3 is 15 residues long. CDR3 nucleotides: TGTGCCAGCAGCCCACAACAGGGACCTGGAAACACCATATATTTT. Protein sequence: CASSPQQGPGNTIYF.

This clone was picked up a small number of times. The V call is TRBV5-6, the J call TRBJ1-6, with D unclear. Germline CDR1 SGHDT, CDR2 YYEEEE. The CDR3 is 13 amino acids. V was clipped by 4 bases and J by 7 bases, with 9 bases between them. CDR3 amino acids: CASSREYNSPLHF. CDR3 sequence (DNA): TGTGCCAGCAGCCGGGAGTACAATTCACCCCTCCACTTT.

This chain connects TRBV7-2 to TRBJ2-7; TRBD2 matches at 7 bases. This CDR3 has 14 amino acids. Losses at the gene ends were 0 bases for V and 3 bases for J; bases not matched to a gene: 2. The germline V gene encodes CDR1 SGHTA and CDR2 FQGNSA. CDR3 bases: TGTGCCAGCAGCTTAGCGGGAGGGGACTACGAGCAGTACTTC. Its protein is CASSLAGGDYEQYF.

The chain uses TRBV4-1 and TRBJ2-5; 9 bases map to TRBD2. In germline, CDR1 is MGHRA, CDR2 YSYEKL. The V and J ends lost 1 base and 4 bases, in that order; junction bases with no gene match: 10. CDR3 length: 17 amino acids. The CDR3 spells CASSQAWASGNGETQYF. In DNA form, the CDR3 reads TGCGCCAGCAGCCAAGCTTGGGCTAGCGGGAATGGAGAGACCCAGTACTTC.

The chain links TRBV27 to TRBJ2-1, with a tentative D call TRBD2 (5 bases). This CDR3 spans 16 amino acids. Germline CDR1 is MNHEY and CDR2 is SMNVEV (reference sequence). V lost 2 bases to trimming and J lost 5 bases, with 16 bases between them. CDR3 bases: TGTGCCAGCAGTTTAACTGCGGGTAAAGTCCACAATGAGCAGTTCTTC. Amino acids: CASSLTAGKVHNEQFF.

V and J are TRBV7-8 and TRBJ2-7; possible D gene TRBD2, 5 bases. V lost 4 bases to trimming and J lost 6 bases, with 13 bases between them. The CDR3 has 13 residues. Per the germline V gene, CDR1 is SGHVS and CDR2 is FQNEAQ. The CDR3 sequence: CASSSPWEIEQYF. In DNA form, the CDR3 reads TGTGCCAGCAGCTCCCCATGGGAGATCGAGCAGTACTTC.

The rearrangement joins TRBV10-1 to TRBJ2-7, with D perhaps matching TRBD2 (6 bases). The CDR3 loop spans 15 amino acids. Germline V gene lookup returns CDR1 WNHNN and CDR2 SYGVQD (reference sequence). The V gene lost 0 bases and the J gene lost 5 bases, with 14 bases spanning the gap. The CDR3 sequence: CASSESFAGSNEQYF. The CDR3 DNA reads TGCGCCAGCAGTGAGTCTTTCGCGGGAAGTAACGAGCAGTACTTC.

V gene TRBV5-8 combines with J gene TRBJ2-1; 7 positions agree with TRBD2. Germline V gene data show CDR1 as SGHTS and CDR2 as YDEGEE. Unmatched junction bases numbered 10, after V lost 5 bases and J lost 5 bases. This CDR3 is 15 amino acids long. Here the CDR3 reads CASRFYSAGDNEQFF. The CDR3 coding sequence is TGTGCCAGCAGGTTTTATTCGGCGGGGGACAATGAGCAGTTCTTC. Looking up the rest from reference TRBV5-8 and TRBJ2-1 gives the full variable domain: EAGVTQSPTHLIKTRGQQATLRCSPISGHTSVYWYQQALGLGLQFLLWYDEGEERNRGNFPPRFSGRQFPNYSSELNVNALELEDSALYLCASRFYSAGDNEQFFGPGTRLTVL.

This chain connects TRBV4-2 to TRBJ1-2; 7 nucleotides align to TRBD1. Germline assignment: CDR1 LGHNA and CDR2 YNFKEQ. CDR3 size: 14 residues. V lost 4 bases to trimming and J lost 2 bases; unmatched junction nucleotides: 4. CDR3 bases: TGTGCCAGCAGCCCAGGACAGGAAAACTATGGCTACACCTTC. Its protein product is CASSPGQENYGYTF.

At least ten counts were recorded for this clone. The V gene is TRBV5-1, the J gene TRBJ1-2, with 7 bases that match TRBD1. The ends lost 6 bases at V and 4 bases at J; junction bases unmatched: 12. The germline V gene has CDR1 SGHRS and CDR2 YFSETQ. The CDR3 covers 15 residues. The CDR3 nucleotides read TGCGCCAGCACCCTAGAACCCGGGACAGCCTATGGCTACACCTTC. Its translation is CASTLEPGTAYGYTF.

The chain carries TRBV14 and TRBJ1-6; D gene ambiguous. Trimming left V 0 bases short and J 7 bases short, with 10 bases between. The V gene's germline CDR1 is SGHDN and CDR2 FVKESK. The CDR3 extends over 15 amino acids. For the CDR3, the DNA is TGTGCCAGCAGCCAAGATAGCGGGCGGAATTCACCCCTCCACTTT. It encodes CASSQDSGRNSPLHF.

V usage is TRBV7-2 and J usage is TRBJ2-1, with 14 bases matching TRBD2. Germline V gene data show CDR1 as SGHTA and CDR2 as FQGNSA. J lost 8 bases, V lost 5 bases, and 5 bases had no gene match. This CDR3 is 15 amino acids long. DNA of the CDR3: TGTGCCAGCAGCCCTGGACTAGCGGGAGGCCATGAGCAGTTCTTC. Translation: CASSPGLAGGHEQFF.

The chain has TRBV6-5 and TRBJ1-1; 8 nucleotides align to TRBD1. This CDR3 region has 14 residues. V shed 6 bases and J 7 bases; nucleotides not matched to a gene: 10. Germline V lookup: CDR1 MNHEY, CDR2 SVGAGI. The CDR3 nucleotides read TGTGCCAGCAGGGGGGACAGGAATGTTCGTGAAGCTTTCTTT. Protein: CASRGDRNVREAFF.

This clone came up once. The rearrangement links TRBV11-2 to TRBJ1-5, with 11 positions matching TRBD1. The germline V gene encodes CDR1 SGHAT and CDR2 FQNNGV. Germline trimming cut 5 bases from V and 6 bases from J; bases unmatched to any gene: 6. This CDR3 contains 15 residues. Written as DNA, the CDR3 is TGTGCCAGCAGCCCGGAGGACAGGGGGCGTCAGCCCCAGCATTTT. Amino acid sequence: CASSPEDRGRQPQHF. Filled out from reference TRBV11-2 and TRBJ1-5, the complete variable domain reads EAGVAQSPRYKIIEKRQSVAFWCNPISGHATLYWYQQILGQGPKLLIQFQNNGVVDDSQLPKDRFSAERLKGVDSTLKIQPAKLEDSAVYLCASSPEDRGRQPQHFGDGTRLSIL.

The chain employs TRBV10-2 and TRBJ2-1; 10 nucleotides match TRBD2. The V segment lost 10 bases and the J segment 5 bases; nucleotides outside the gene matches: 11. Germline lookup yields CDR1 WSHSY and CDR2 SAAADI. The length of the CDR3 is 15 residues. The DNA for the CDR3 is TGCGCCACACAGCGGGAGCGGGAGGGACACAATGAGCAGTTCTTC. Translated: CATQREREGHNEQFF.

V is TRBV7-9 and J is TRBJ2-7; possibly TRBD2 for D (6 bases). Trimming took off 7 bases at V and 2 bases at J, with 15 bases between the two ends. This CDR3 has 14 residues. Germline V gene data show CDR1 as SEHNR and CDR2 as FQNEAQ (reference sequence). CDR3 region: CASTLEGYPYEQYF. The CDR3 nucleotides read TGTGCCAGCACCCTGGAGGGGTACCCCTACGAGCAGTACTTC.

The rearrangement uses TRBV29-1 and TRBJ2-7; 8 bases agree with TRBD2. Germline-derived CDR1 and CDR2 are SQVTM and ANQGSEA. The J segment lost 3 bases and the V segment lost 6 bases, leaving 4 bases of the junction unmatched. The CDR3 is 12 residues long. CDR3 region: CSVRGGFYEQYF. In DNA, the CDR3 is TGCAGCGTCCGGGGGGGCTTCTACGAGCAGTACTTC.

The V call is TRBV2, the J call TRBJ1-2; 7 nucleotides match TRBD1. V lost 6 bases to trimming and J lost 4 bases; unmatched junction nucleotides: 2. The CDR3 runs 12 residues. From germline, CDR1 is SNHLY and CDR2 FYNNEI. The CDR3, as DNA: TGTGCCAGCAGCGGGGACAGCTATGGCTACACCTTC. It translates to CASSGDSYGYTF.

This rearrangement joins TRBV5-5 to TRBJ2-5; D is perhaps TRBD1 (6 bases). The CDR3 has 15 amino acids. Germline CDR1 SGHKS, CDR2 YYEKEE (reference sequence). Between the trimmed V and J ends, which lost 3 bases and 3 bases, there was a span of 15 bases. CDR3 protein: CASSSNGGREETQYF. DNA of the CDR3: TGTGCCAGCAGCTCAAATGGGGGCAGGGAAGAGACCCAGTACTTC. Complete variable domain (other parts from reference TRBV5-5 and TRBJ2-5): DAGVTQSPTHLIKTRGQQVTLRCSPISGHKSVSWYQQVLGQGPQFIFQYYEKEERGRGNFPDRFSARQFPNYSSELNVNALLLGDSALYLCASSSNGGREETQYFGPGTRLLVL.

The J gene is TRBJ2-2, the V gene TRBV6-1; 7 bases are a match to TRBD2. Germline V gene sequence: CDR1 MNHNS, CDR2 SASEGT. This CDR3 region has 16 residues. Trimming took 7 bases from V and 1 from J; bases not matched to a gene: 9. The CDR3 bases are TGTGCCAGCAATGACCCCGGGACTATGAACACCGGGGAGCTGTTTTTT. It yields the protein CASNDPGTMNTGELFF.

V and J are TRBV2 and TRBJ2-1; 9 nucleotides align to TRBD1. Germline V gives CDR1 SNHLY, CDR2 FYNNEI. Trimming took 4 bases from V and 9 from J; bases not matched to a gene: 4. CDR3 size: 13 residues. This chain's CDR3 is CASSAGQGGEQFF. CDR3 coding DNA: TGTGCCAGCAGTGCGGGACAGGGCGGTGAGCAGTTCTTC.

Here the CDR3 DNA reads TGCGCCAGCAGCCAAGATCGAGAGCCCAATTACTCTGGAAACACCATATATTTT. Translation gives CASSQDREPNYSGNTIYF. The chain couples TRBV4-1 to TRBJ1-3; no clear D. V was cut by 0 bases and J by 0 bases, with 15 bases left in between. The germline V gene encodes CDR1 MGHRA and CDR2 YSYEKL. The CDR3 is made up of 18 amino acids.

This chain uses TRBV7-2 with TRBJ1-5; TRBD1 is a possible D gene (6 bases). Per the germline V gene, CDR1 is SGHTA and CDR2 is FQGNSA. The CDR3 is 15 amino acids. V was shortened by 5 bases and J by 4 bases, with 15 bases between the two germline ends. CDR3 residues: CASSPTDRRNQPQHF. The CDR3 DNA is TGTGCCAGCAGCCCCACAGACAGGAGGAATCAGCCCCAGCATTTT.

As regards this clone: Other DNA sequences in this sample translate to the same CDR3. V is TRBV12-3 or TRBV12-4 and J is TRBJ1-1; 7 bases agree with TRBD1. V shed 8 bases and J 0 bases; nucleotides not matched to a gene: 3. CDR3 size: 13 residues. CDR3 sequence: CASRGTVNTEAFF. The DNA for the CDR3 is TGTGCCAGCCGGGGGACAGTGAACACTGAAGCTTTCTTT.

The V call is TRBV30, the J call TRBJ2-5; 7 bases are a match to TRBD2. Germline V gene data show CDR1 as GTSNPN and CDR2 as SVGIG (reference sequence). This CDR3 comprises 13 residues. The V gene end was trimmed by 3 bases and the J gene end by 5 bases; junction bases not matched to a gene: 6. In DNA form, the CDR3 reads TGTGCCTGGAGGTCGGGAGGAGGGGAGACCCAGTACTTC. It specifies CAWRSGGGETQYF.

This clone was recorded once. This sample also contains other DNA sequences that code for the same CDR3. The chain employs TRBV27 and TRBJ1-4, with unresolved D. Germline CDR1 reads MNHEY; CDR2 reads SMNVEV (reference sequence). The CDR3 sequence is 13 residues long. Trimming left V 3 bases short and J 8 bases short, with 10 bases between. The CDR3 nucleotides are TGTGCCAGCAGTTTTTCCGGGTACGAAAAACTGTTTTTT. Translated: CASSFSGYEKLFF.